This TCR beta chain was documented in a study of OX40 agonist ivuxolimab in advanced cancers. Study-wide background: Ivuxolimab is a fully human IgG2 antibody that activates OX40 (CD134). Dose-escalation patients had hepatocellular carcinoma, melanoma, renal cell or head and neck cancer.

The protocol was immunoSEQ multiplex PCR, while the TCRdb copy is restricted to in-frame clones and leaves out a portion. The profile shows approximately 110,000 clones, approximately 90% of them singletons. This clone was found a few times. CDR3 size: 11 residues. Trimming removed 5 bases from V and 6 bases from J, with 7 bases in between. The V gene's germline CDR1 is SEHNR and CDR2 FQNEAQ (reference sequence). This chain joins TRBV7-9 and TRBJ1-2; D is unresolved. Sequenced material: CD4+ or CD8+ T cells sorted from blood, taken in a trial of the OX40 agonist ivuxolimab. The sequence derives from an adult with an advanced solid tumor such as melanoma, head and neck, liver or kidney cancer. DNA for the CDR3: TGTGCCAGCAGCCCAAGGGATGGCTACACCTTC. Translating gives CASSPRDGYTF.